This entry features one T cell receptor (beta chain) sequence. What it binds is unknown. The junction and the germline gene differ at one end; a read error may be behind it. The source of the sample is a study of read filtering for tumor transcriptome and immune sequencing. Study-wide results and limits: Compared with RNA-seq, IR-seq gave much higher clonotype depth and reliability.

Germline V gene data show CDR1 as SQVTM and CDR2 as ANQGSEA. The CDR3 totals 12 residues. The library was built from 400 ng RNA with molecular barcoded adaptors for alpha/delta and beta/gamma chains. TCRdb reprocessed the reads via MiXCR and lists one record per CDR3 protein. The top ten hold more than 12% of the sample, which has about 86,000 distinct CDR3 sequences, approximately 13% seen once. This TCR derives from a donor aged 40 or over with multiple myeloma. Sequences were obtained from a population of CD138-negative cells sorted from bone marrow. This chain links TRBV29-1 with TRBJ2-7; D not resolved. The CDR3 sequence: CSVRSTSYGQYF. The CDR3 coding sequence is TGCAGCGTTAGATCGACATCCTACGGGCAGTACTTC.